These 20 T cell receptor beta chains share one sample of origin, sequenced in a study of control samples from healthy donors and cancer patients. The data were produced by immunoSEQ multiplex PCR, yet TCRdb's version contains in-frame clones alone and is incomplete. The table shows some 150,000 clones, with 90% to 95% occurring only once. Sequencing was carried out using blood. The receptors originated from a middle-aged man in good health.

This sequence joins TRBV5-6 and TRBJ2-7; no clear D gene. CDR3 length: 15 residues. Germline V gene data show CDR1 as SGHDT and CDR2 as YYEEEE. Trimming took 6 bases from V and 1 from J, leaving 17 bases between them. The CDR3 loop is CASTEAVVTSYEQYF. CDR3 bases: TGTGCCAGCACTGAGGCGGTAGTGACATCCTACGAGCAGTACTTC.

This clone was observed a single time. The chain carries TRBV6-2 or TRBV6-3 and TRBJ1-5; 11 positions agree with TRBD1. Per germline, CDR1 MNHEY and CDR2 SVGEGT. The CDR3 extends over 15 amino acids. Germline trimming cut 5 bases from V and 6 bases from J; bases unmatched to any gene: 6. As DNA, the CDR3 is TGTGCCAGCAGTACGGGACAGGGGGTTATTCAGCCCCAGCATTTT. Its translation: CASSTGQGVIQPQHF.

This chain joins TRBV3-1 (or the pseudogene TRBV3-2) and TRBJ2-1, with 9 bases fitting TRBD2. The CDR3 has 15 amino acids. Looked up from germline, CDR1 is LGHDT and CDR2 is YNNKEL (reference sequence). Unmatched junction bases numbered 8, after V lost 4 bases and J lost 7 bases. CDR3 sequence: CASSPAGLAPNEQFF. CDR3 coding DNA: TGTGCCAGCAGCCCTGCGGGACTAGCACCTAATGAGCAGTTCTTC.

The chain combines TRBV10-3 with TRBJ1-2, with D perhaps TRBD1 (6 bases). Germline CDR1 ENHRY, CDR2 SYGVKD. Trimming removed 0 bases at V and 4 bases at J, with 9 bases between. The CDR3 consists of 14 residues. Here the CDR3 reads CAISESRGTYGYTF. The CDR3 region has the DNA TGTGCCATCAGTGAGTCGAGGGGGACCTATGGCTACACCTTC.

This sequence joins TRBV6-2 or TRBV6-3 and TRBJ2-1; 10 bases line up with TRBD1. J gave up 1 base and V 4 bases, and 7 bases lay outside the gene matches. The CDR3 length is 17 residues. Per the germline V gene, CDR1 is MNHEY and CDR2 is SVGEGT. The CDR3 sequence is CASSSFWGQGSYNEQFF. The CDR3 DNA reads as TGTGCCAGCAGTTCCTTCTGGGGACAGGGGTCCTACAATGAGCAGTTCTTC.

The J gene is TRBJ1-1, the V gene TRBV13, with D maybe TRBD1 (5 bases). The CDR3 runs to 14 residues. Looked up from germline, CDR1 is PRHDT and CDR2 is FYEKMQ (reference sequence). V was clipped by 6 bases and J by 4 bases, with 15 bases between them. The CDR3 DNA reads TGTGCCAGCAGTCGCAGGGTCTCGGGCACTGAAGCTTTCTTT. It is translated as CASSRRVSGTEAFF.

The chain carries TRBV18 and TRBJ2-2, with a possible D match to TRBD2 (6 bases). V was clipped by 3 bases and J by 2 bases, with 19 bases between them. The V gene's germline CDR1 is KGHSH and CDR2 LQKENI. CDR3 size: 18 residues. This CDR3 reads CASSPPRGRGPNTGELFF. In DNA form, the CDR3 reads TGTGCCAGCTCACCTCCCCGGGGGAGAGGACCAAACACCGGGGAGCTGTTTTTT.

The chain is built from TRBV4-1 and TRBJ2-7, with D unclear. Germline V gene lookup returns CDR1 MGHRA and CDR2 YSYEKL. The V end was cut by 0 bases, the J end by 4 bases, with 4 bases between. This CDR3 spans 12 amino acids. The CDR3 coding sequence is TGCGCCAGCAGCCAAGATGGATACGAGCAGTACTTC. This codes for CASSQDGYEQYF.

This clone was observed a handful of times. The chain is built from TRBV10-3 and TRBJ1-2; 8 bases agree with TRBD1. Trimming removed 8 bases from V and 2 bases from J; junction bases left unmatched: 13. The CDR3 length is 16 residues. The V gene's germline CDR1 is ENHRY and CDR2 SYGVKD. The CDR3 region has the DNA TGTGCCATCGGTGCCTCTGACAGGGGATCAAACTATGGCTACACCTTC. The encoded protein is CAIGASDRGSNYGYTF.

The chain recombines TRBV7-2 with TRBJ1-2; possibly TRBD1 for D (5 bases). Trimming removed 2 bases from V and 7 bases from J, with 11 bases in between. Germline V gene data show CDR1 as SGHTA and CDR2 as FQGNSA. CDR3 size: 13 residues. The CDR3 loop reads CASSLNGGGGYTF. The CDR3 DNA follows: TGTGCCAGCAGCTTAAACGGGGGTGGTGGCTACACCTTC.

V gene TRBV7-3 combines with J gene TRBJ2-6; the D is unclear. The CDR3 sequence is 14 residues long. Trimming cost V 10 bases and J 0 bases, with 10 bases left between them. CDR1 is SGHTA, CDR2 FQGTGA, per germline. DNA for the CDR3: TGTGCCACCGAGGAGAGCTCTGGGGCCAACGTCCTGACTTTC. It codes for CATEESSGANVLTF.

This rearrangement joins TRBV9 to TRBJ2-3; 7 bases match TRBD2. Germline CDR1 reads SGDLS; CDR2 reads YYNGEE. V gave up 0 bases and J gave up 2 bases; unmatched junction bases: 6. The CDR3 sequence is 16 residues long. CDR3 residues: CASSVVGGDLTDTQYF. The CDR3, as DNA: TGTGCCAGCAGCGTAGTTGGGGGGGACCTCACAGATACGCAGTATTTT.

The V and J genes are TRBV4-1 and TRBJ2-2, with 10 nucleotides matching TRBD1. CDR3 length equals 16 residues. Germline V CDR1 and CDR2: MGHRA, YSYEKL. V lost 1 base and J lost 5; bases outside the gene matches: 4. Here the CDR3 reads CASSQGDRGPTGELFF. CDR3 sequence (DNA): TGCGCCAGCAGCCAAGGAGACAGGGGGCCTACCGGGGAGCTGTTTTTT.

The rearrangement joins TRBV21-1 to TRBJ1-5. TRBV21-1 is termed a pseudogene. The CDR3 contains 16 residues. CDR3: CASSREGETGNQPQHF. The CDR3 region has the DNA TGTGCCAGCAGCAGGGAGGGGGAGACGGGCAATCAGCCCCAGCATTTT.

This rearrangement joins TRBV4-3 to TRBJ1-4; TRBD1 might be the D (5 bases). V lost 3 bases and J 3 bases, leaving 5 bases between the germline ends. Per germline, CDR1 LGHNA and CDR2 YSLEER. The CDR3 is made up of 13 amino acids. The CDR3 protein is CASSQGPNEKLFF. The CDR3 bases are TGCGCCAGCAGCCAGGGACCTAATGAAAAACTGTTTTTT.

The V gene is TRBV7-8, the J gene TRBJ2-7, with 7 bases that match TRBD1. The ends lost 6 bases at V and 5 bases at J; junction bases unmatched: 13. In germline, CDR1 is SGHVS, CDR2 FQNEAQ. CDR3 size: 15 residues. The CDR3 reads CASRNARQGRHEQYF. CDR3 bases: TGTGCCAGCAGGAACGCCAGACAGGGTCGCCACGAGCAGTACTTC.

The chain combines TRBV3-1 (or the pseudogene TRBV3-2) with TRBJ1-2; D not resolved. The CDR3 has 12 amino acids. The germline V and J ends were trimmed by 4 bases and 6 bases, with 9 bases remaining between them. Germline CDR1 is LGHDT and CDR2 is YNNKEL (reference sequence). DNA of the CDR3: TGTGCCAGCAGCCCTGCTGGTAATGGCTACACCTTC. This encodes CASSPAGNGYTF.

The V gene is TRBV21-1, the J gene TRBJ2-7; the table's D call, TRBD1, was not checked against the DNA. TRBV21-1 has pseudogene status. The CDR3 has 17 residues. CDR3: CASSPKDRGIPTYEQYF. DNA for the CDR3: TGTGCCAGCAGCCCCAAGGACAGGGGGATCCCCACCTACGAGCAGTACTTC.

The V gene is TRBV2, the J gene TRBJ1-5; D call uncertain. Trimming stripped 6 bases from V and 0 bases from J, with 9 bases between. CDR1 SNHLY and CDR2 FYNNEI come from the germline V gene. The CDR3 loop spans 14 amino acids. CDR3 region: CASRDGHSNQPQHF. The CDR3 nucleotides are TGTGCCAGCAGGGACGGTCATAGCAATCAGCCCCAGCATTTT.

The chain uses TRBV7-9 and TRBJ1-1, with 7 bases identical to TRBD1. The germline V gene encodes CDR1 SEHNR and CDR2 FQNEAQ (reference sequence). The CDR3 runs to 14 residues. V was clipped by 5 bases and J by 6 bases; unmatched bases: 9. DNA for the CDR3: TGTGCCAGCAGCCCCGACAGGGAGAAGGCTGAAGCTTTCTTT. It yields the protein CASSPDREKAEAFF.